The 27 T cell receptor beta chains below come from one sample, sequenced in a study of neurological immune-mediated disorders. One entry per CDR3 protein, called by TCRdb with MiXCR from the 5' RACE reads. The sample records approximately 66,000 distinct CDR3 sequences, nearly 3.5% being singletons. Specimen: PBMCs. The receptors stem from a man aged 35-49 years with multiple sclerosis.

This clonotype was counted many times. This chain connects TRBV11-2 to TRBJ1-6; D uncertain. Trimming pared 4 bases from V and 10 bases from J, leaving 8 bases between. This CDR3 is built from 12 residues. Per the germline V gene, CDR1 is SGHAT and CDR2 is FQNNGV. CDR3 in amino acids: CASSSTRSPLHF. Here the CDR3 DNA reads TGTGCCAGCAGCTCGACTCGGTCACCCCTCCACTTT.

This clonotype was counted ten times or more. The V call is TRBV6-2 or TRBV6-3, the J call TRBJ1-1; no definite D call. The CDR3 is 13 residues long. Germline V gene sequence: CDR1 MNHEY, CDR2 SVGEGT. Trimming shortened V by 5 bases and J by 1 base, and 8 bases separated the two germline ends. This chain's CDR3 is CASSGRPNTEAFF. Written as DNA, the CDR3 is TGTGCCAGCAGTGGACGGCCGAACACTGAAGCTTTCTTT.

In its sample, this clonotype was seen many times. V gene TRBV20-1 combines with J gene TRBJ2-1; D remains ambiguous. Per germline, CDR1 DFQATT and CDR2 SNEGSKA (reference sequence). CDR3 length equals 14 residues. Trimming shortened V by 1 base and J by 6 bases, and 13 bases separated the two germline ends. The CDR3 reads CSARVSVGPNEQFF. Written as DNA, the CDR3 is TGCAGTGCTAGAGTTTCTGTCGGTCCCAATGAGCAGTTCTTC.

This clonotype showed up many times. The chain has TRBV4-1 and TRBJ2-3; TRBD1 matches 7 bases. The CDR3 is 13 amino acids. With V trimmed by 4 bases and J by 5 bases, 3 bases remained unmatched. The V gene's germline CDR1 is MGHRA and CDR2 YSYEKL. CDR3 nucleotides: TGCGCCAGCAGCCTCGACAGGGTAGATACGCAGTATTTT. Translated: CASSLDRVDTQYF.

This clonotype was counted ten times or more. The DNA of the CDR3 is TGTGCCAGTAGTAAGGAGTACGAGCAGTACTTC. This sequence encodes CASSKEYEQYF. This chain uses TRBV19 with TRBJ2-7, with unresolved D. Germline CDR1 is LNHDA and CDR2 is SQIVND (reference sequence). The germline V and J ends were trimmed by 4 bases and 4 bases, with 5 bases remaining between them. CDR3 length equals 11 residues.

This clonotype was seen ten or more times. The V and J genes are TRBV20-1 and TRBJ1-5; D not resolved. From germline, CDR1 is DFQATT and CDR2 SNEGSKA (reference sequence). The CDR3 runs 15 residues. V was pared by 1 base and J by 2 bases, with 12 bases between. The CDR3 protein is CSARASPGGNQPQHF. DNA of the CDR3: TGCAGTGCTAGAGCTTCCCCCGGCGGCAATCAGCCCCAGCATTTT.

In this sample, this clonotype turned up many times. This chain links TRBV20-1 with TRBJ2-7, with D maybe TRBD1 (5 bases). V dropped 5 bases and J dropped 5 bases, with 16 bases sitting between them. CDR3 size: 13 residues. Germline V lookup: CDR1 DFQATT, CDR2 SNEGSKA (reference sequence). CDR3 loop: CSAWGGPTDEQYF. The DNA for the CDR3 is TGCAGTGCTTGGGGCGGACCCACGGACGAGCAGTACTTC.

This clonotype was picked up many times. The chain uses TRBV24-1 and TRBJ2-3; 9 bases line up with TRBD2. The ends lost 5 bases at V and 2 bases at J; junction bases unmatched: 4. Per the germline V gene, CDR1 is KGHDR and CDR2 is SFDVKD. This CDR3 region has 15 residues. CDR3 protein: CATSAAGGSTDTQYF. In nucleotides, the CDR3 is TGTGCCACCAGTGCCGCGGGGGGGTCCACAGATACGCAGTATTTT.

Ten or more counts support this clonotype. The chain is built from TRBV7-8 and TRBJ2-4; D may be TRBD1 or TRBD2 (5 bases each). V lost 5 bases to trimming and J lost 0 bases, with 20 bases between them. Germline V gene data show CDR1 as SGHVS and CDR2 as FQNEAQ. The CDR3 is 18 residues long. Here the CDR3 reads CASSPRSWLGEAKNIQYF. Here the CDR3 DNA reads TGTGCCAGCAGCCCAAGGTCGTGGTTGGGGGAAGCCAAAAACATTCAGTACTTC.

This clonotype was observed at least ten times. V gene TRBV5-1 combines with J gene TRBJ1-2; 10 bases fit TRBD1. Trimming at V came to 4 bases and at J to 2 bases, leaving 8 bases not matched to a gene. The CDR3 has 16 amino acids. Germline loops: CDR1 SGHRS, CDR2 YFSETQ. In DNA form, the CDR3 reads TGCGCCAGCAGCGTCTCCGGGACAGGGGCCAACTATGGCTACACCTTC. Encoded protein: CASSVSGTGANYGYTF.

In this sample, this clonotype turned up many times. This chain connects TRBV4-1 to TRBJ2-1, with D perhaps TRBD2 (7 bases). Germline V CDR1 and CDR2: MGHRA, YSYEKL. V gave up 4 bases and J gave up 7 bases, with 26 bases separating them. The CDR3 covers 18 residues. The CDR3, as DNA: TGCGCCAGCAGCCCGACGGGGGTGGCGGGAGCTCAGGGGAATGAGCAGTTCTTC. This gives the protein CASSPTGVAGAQGNEQFF.

There are many counts of this clonotype. This sequence joins TRBV5-1 and TRBJ2-3; no reliable D call. Germline V CDR1 and CDR2: SGHRS, YFSETQ. CDR3 length: 12 residues. Trimming stripped 4 bases from V and 7 bases from J, with 10 bases between. This CDR3 reads CASSPSENTQYF. Here the CDR3 DNA reads TGCGCCAGCAGCCCGAGTGAGAATACGCAGTATTTT.

This clonotype has a count of ten or more. The chain is built from TRBV5-1 and TRBJ2-7; perhaps TRBD1 as D (6 bases). V was trimmed by 0 bases and J by 2 bases, leaving 9 bases between them. This CDR3 region has 14 residues. Germline V gene lookup returns CDR1 SGHRS and CDR2 YFSETQ. The CDR3 reads CASSLASGAYEQYF. Here the CDR3 DNA reads TGCGCCAGCAGCTTGGCGTCAGGGGCCTACGAGCAGTACTTC.

This clonotype was seen repeatedly, ten times or more. V gene TRBV20-1 combines with J gene TRBJ2-3; the match to TRBD1 covers 9 bases. Germline V gene sequence: CDR1 DFQATT, CDR2 SNEGSKA (reference sequence). The CDR3 spans 15 residues. After removal of 6 bases from V and 6 bases from J, the junction contained 13 bases not matched to a gene. Written as DNA, the CDR3 is TGCAGTGCGCACCAACAGGGGGCGGTCGTCGATACGCAGTATTTT. This codes for CSAHQQGAVVDTQYF.

This clonotype was counted only a few times. With a much larger clone just one base away, this may be a read error. The CDR3 sequence: CASSLDSPNQHQHF. CDR3 nucleotides: TGTGCCAGCAGTTTGGACAGCCCCAATCAGCACCAGCATTTT. V gene TRBV6-1 combines with J gene TRBJ1-5, with a weak D call TRBD1 (6 bases). The CDR3 spans 14 residues. Germline CDR1 and CDR2: MNHNS and SASEGT.

Concerning this clonotype: It may be a read error: a sequence one base away is much more abundant. This rearrangement joins TRBV20-1 to TRBJ2-3; no clear D. V was cut by 0 bases and J by 3 bases, with 1 base left in between. The CDR3 length is 11 residues. Germline CDR1 and CDR2: DFQATT and SNEGSKA (reference sequence). The CDR3 DNA is TGCAGTGCTAGAGATACAGATACGCAGTATTTT. Translating it yields CSARDTDTQYF.

This clonotype was seen many times. The gene calls are TRBV5-1 and TRBJ2-2, with D unresolved. The CDR3 extends over 14 amino acids. Germline CDR1 is SGHRS and CDR2 is YFSETQ. The V gene lost 0 bases and the J gene lost 4 bases, with 7 bases spanning the gap. The CDR3 DNA reads TGCGCCAGCAGCTTGGCAGTTACCACCGGGGAGCTGTTTTTT. Its protein is CASSLAVTTGELFF.

This clonotype occurred many times. This rearrangement joins TRBV20-1 to TRBJ2-5; 8 nucleotides align to TRBD2. CDR1 and CDR2 (germline): DFQATT, SNEGSKA (reference sequence). V trimming: 4 bases; J trimming: 5 bases; junction bases outside the gene matches: 9. This CDR3 is 14 amino acids long. The CDR3 DNA is TGCAGTGCTACAAAACTTAGCGGGACGGAGACCCAGTACTTC. It translates to CSATKLSGTETQYF.

This clonotype was detected ten times or more. The gene calls are TRBV27 and TRBJ2-7; TRBD1 might be the D (6 bases). The CDR3 extends over 14 amino acids. V gave up 2 bases and J gave up 1 base, with 9 bases separating them. Looked up from germline, CDR1 is MNHEY and CDR2 is SMNVEV (reference sequence). CDR3 amino acids: CASSLIGQSYEQYF. The CDR3 bases are TGTGCCAGCAGTTTAATAGGACAGTCCTACGAGCAGTACTTC.

This clonotype showed up many times. The DNA for the CDR3 is TGTGCCAGCTCACCAGGGACAGGCGAAAACATTCAGTACTTC. Translated: CASSPGTGENIQYF. The V call is TRBV18, the J call TRBJ2-4, with 8 positions matching TRBD1. In germline, CDR1 is KGHSH, CDR2 LQKENI. This CDR3 is built from 14 residues. After removal of 2 bases from V and 5 bases from J, the junction contained 2 bases not matched to a gene.

This clonotype was found many times. This chain links TRBV20-1 with TRBJ2-5; no clear D. The CDR3 has 13 amino acids. V shed 5 bases and J shed 1 base, with 11 bases lying between them. Germline CDR1 reads DFQATT; CDR2 reads SNEGSKA (reference sequence). The CDR3 DNA sequence: TGCAGTGCTCCCCTCGGTGCCCAAGAGACCCAGTACTTC. This codes for CSAPLGAQETQYF.

This clonotype has a count of ten or more. The chain joins TRBV5-5 to TRBJ1-5; TRBD1 might be the D (6 bases). CDR3 length: 14 amino acids. The germline V gene has CDR1 SGHKS and CDR2 YYEKEE (reference sequence). V was trimmed by 5 bases and J by 5 bases, leaving 14 bases between them. The CDR3 DNA is TGTGCCAGCAGTTGGGCCGGGGGCGATCAGCCCCAGCATTTT. Protein product: CASSWAGGDQPQHF.

This clonotype was recorded at least ten times. The chain recombines TRBV20-1 with TRBJ1-1; D is ambiguous. Germline assignment: CDR1 DFQATT and CDR2 SNEGSKA (reference sequence). The V end was cut by 6 bases, the J end by 3 bases, with 11 bases between. This CDR3 comprises 12 residues. CDR3 DNA sequence: TGCAGTGCATTGGAGGGCCACACTGAAGCTTTCTTT. It encodes CSALEGHTEAFF.

At least ten counts were recorded for this clonotype. The CDR3 sequence: CSALRGVFEQYF. CDR3 in DNA: TGCAGTGCCCTGCGTGGGGTCTTCGAGCAGTACTTC. The chain combines TRBV20-1 with TRBJ2-7; D call uncertain. Germline CDR1 is DFQATT and CDR2 is SNEGSKA (reference sequence). The CDR3 spans 12 residues. V shed 6 bases and J shed 6 bases, with 15 bases lying between them.

This clonotype was seen many times. The CDR3 sequence: CARAYNSPLHF. DNA of the CDR3: TGTGCCAGGGCGTATAATTCACCCCTCCACTTT. The chain has TRBV7-6 and TRBJ1-6; D gene unclear. V dropped 9 bases and J dropped 4 bases, with 4 bases sitting between them. The CDR3 contains 11 residues. The germline V gene has CDR1 SGHVS and CDR2 FNYEAQ.

Ten or more counts support this clonotype. V usage is TRBV5-1 and J usage is TRBJ2-2, with no clear D. This CDR3 region has 13 residues. Germline V lookup: CDR1 SGHRS, CDR2 YFSETQ. The ends were cut back, 1 base at V and 6 bases at J, with 7 bases in the middle. CDR3 protein: CASSLFESGELFF. CDR3 coding DNA: TGCGCCAGCAGCTTGTTCGAGTCCGGGGAGCTGTTTTTT. The full variable domain, rest sourced from reference TRBV5-1 and TRBJ2-2, is KAGVTQTPRYLIKTRGQQVTLSCSPISGHRSVSWYQQTPGQGLQFLFEYFSETQRNKGNFPGRFSGRQFSNSRSEMNVSTLELGDSALYLCASSLFESGELFFGEGSRLTVL.

This sequence joins TRBV28 and TRBJ2-7, with D uncertain. V lost 7 bases, J lost 0 bases, and 13 bases lay in between. There are 14 residues in the CDR3. Germline V gene lookup returns CDR1 MDHEN and CDR2 SYDVKM. For the CDR3, the DNA is TGTGCCAGCACCCAAGGACGTAACTCCTACGAGCAGTACTTC. This codes for CASTQGRNSYEQYF.